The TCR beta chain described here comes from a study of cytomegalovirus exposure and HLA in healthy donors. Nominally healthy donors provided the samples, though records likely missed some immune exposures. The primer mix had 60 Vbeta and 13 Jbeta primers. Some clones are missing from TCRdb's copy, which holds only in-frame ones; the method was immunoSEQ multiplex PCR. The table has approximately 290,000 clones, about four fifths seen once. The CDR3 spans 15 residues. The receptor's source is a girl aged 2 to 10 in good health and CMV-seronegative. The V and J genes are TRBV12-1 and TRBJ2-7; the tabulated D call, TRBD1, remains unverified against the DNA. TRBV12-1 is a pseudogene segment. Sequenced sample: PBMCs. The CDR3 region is CASSFETGQGYEQYF. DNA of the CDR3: TGTGCCAGCAGCTTTGAGACAGGGCAAGGCTACGAGCAGTACTTC.